These T cell receptor beta chains were read from a single sample in a study of Ad26.COV2.S vaccination and SARS-CoV-2 variants. Data came from immunoSEQ multiplex PCR; TCRdb stores just in-frame clones and leaves some out. The top ten hold approximately 1.9% of the sample, which has roughly 400,000 clones, about nine tenths seen once. The sample in question was peripheral blood, obtained in a trial of Ad26.COV2.S vaccine versus placebo. The receptors originated from a person between 18 and 65 years old who received the Ad26.COV2.S COVID-19 vaccine or a placebo. CDR3s include the opening cysteine and the closing phenylalanine or tryptophan. The order of the fields is J gene, clone size, V gene, D gene, CDR3 DNA, CDR3 protein. D genes are given only for firm matches. Clone size is stated in some rows and not others, as once, few, many or a class when expanded.

J gene: TRBJ1-2
clone size: .
V gene: TRBV5-8
D gene: TRBD1
CDR3 DNA: TGTGCCAGCAGCTCGGGACAGGGGGCGAACGGCTACACCTTC
CDR3 protein: CASSSGQGANGYTF

J gene: TRBJ2-1
clone size: .
V gene: TRBV20-1
D gene: TRBD2
CDR3 DNA: TGCAGTGCTAGTGATCGACTAGCGGAGTACAATGAGCAGTTCTTC
CDR3 protein: CSASDRLAEYNEQFF

J gene: TRBJ1-3
clone size: .
V gene: TRBV18
D gene: TRBD1
CDR3 DNA: TGTGCCAGCTCTCTCGCTTCCCCAGGGGGCTTCTCTGGAAACACCATATATTTT
CDR3 protein: CASSLASPGGFSGNTIYF

J gene: TRBJ2-1
clone size: .
V gene: TRBV29-1
D gene: .
CDR3 DNA: TGCAGCGTACTCCCGGGACGCTCATATGAGCAGTTCTTC
CDR3 protein: CSVLPGRSYEQFF

J gene: TRBJ2-5
clone size: once
V gene: TRBV27
D gene: .
CDR3 DNA: TGTGCCAGCAGCACTTTGGGCCTGACCAGAGAGACCCAGTACTTC
CDR3 protein: CASSTLGLTRETQYF

J gene: TRBJ2-7
clone size: .
V gene: TRBV14
D gene: TRBD2
CDR3 DNA: TGTGCCAGCAGCAAATTACGAGCGGGAGTGTCTCCTCCCGAGCAGTACTTC
CDR3 protein: CASSKLRAGVSPPEQYF

J gene: TRBJ2-5
clone size: .
V gene: TRBV19
D gene: TRBD1
CDR3 DNA: TGTGCCAGTACCGAAACAGGGGGTCCCCAAGAGACCCAGTACTTC
CDR3 protein: CASTETGGPQETQYF

J gene: TRBJ2-1
clone size: .
V gene: TRBV6-2/TRBV6-3
D gene: .
CDR3 DNA: TGTGCCAGCAGTTACTCAGAGCGGGTAAGCTCCTACAATGAGCAGTTCTTC
CDR3 protein: CASSYSERVSSYNEQFF

J gene: TRBJ2-1
clone size: .
V gene: TRBV28
D gene: TRBD2
CDR3 DNA: TGTGCCAGCATCGAGGGAGGGGCCGTAAATGAGCAGTTCTTC
CDR3 protein: CASIEGGAVNEQFF

J gene: TRBJ1-2
clone size: .
V gene: TRBV29-1
D gene: .
CDR3 DNA: TGCAGCGTTGGAAAGGGCTACACCTTC
CDR3 protein: CSVGKGYTF

J gene: TRBJ2-3
clone size: .
V gene: TRBV3-1/TRBV3-2
D gene: .
CDR3 DNA: TGTGCCAGCAGCCAAGAACAAACAGATACGCAGTATTTT
CDR3 protein: CASSQEQTDTQYF

J gene: TRBJ1-2
clone size: .
V gene: TRBV7-2
D gene: .
CDR3 DNA: TGTGCCAGCAGCTTGACCACCGGGACCCTATCGACCCACACCTTC
CDR3 protein: CASSLTTGTLSTHTF

J gene: TRBJ2-7
clone size: .
V gene: TRBV6-2/TRBV6-3
D gene: .
CDR3 DNA: TGTGCCAGCAGTTTGGGACTGCGAAGCTCCTACGAGCAGTACTTC
CDR3 protein: CASSLGLRSSYEQYF

J gene: TRBJ2-2
clone size: .
V gene: TRBV6-1
D gene: .
CDR3 DNA: TGTGCCAGCAGTGAGGCAGGGTCCGGCGGGGAGCTGTTTTTT
CDR3 protein: CASSEAGSGGELFF

J gene: TRBJ2-3
clone size: .
V gene: TRBV30
D gene: .
CDR3 DNA: TGTGCCTGGAGTTCGGGCGGGACCTCCGATACGCAGTATTTT
CDR3 protein: CAWSSGGTSDTQYF

J gene: TRBJ1-5
clone size: .
V gene: TRBV5-1
D gene: TRBD1
CDR3 DNA: TGCGCCAGCAGCTTGGGGGACAGTAGCAATCAGCCCCAGCATTTT
CDR3 protein: CASSLGDSSNQPQHF

J gene: TRBJ2-1
clone size: .
V gene: TRBV12-3/TRBV12-4
D gene: TRBD2
CDR3 DNA: TGTGCCAGCGCCGGCGGGAGAGGGAATGAGCAGTTCTTC
CDR3 protein: CASAGGRGNEQFF

J gene: TRBJ2-7
clone size: .
V gene: TRBV6-5
D gene: TRBD2
CDR3 DNA: TGTGCCAGCAGGGTACCGGGACTAGGAAACGAGCAGTACTTC
CDR3 protein: CASRVPGLGNEQYF

J gene: TRBJ1-3
clone size: few
V gene: TRBV5-1
D gene: TRBD1
CDR3 DNA: TGCGCCAGCAGCTTGGGACAGGGGAGCTCTGGAAACACCATATATTTT
CDR3 protein: CASSLGQGSSGNTIYF

J gene: TRBJ2-5
clone size: .
V gene: TRBV7-6
D gene: .
CDR3 DNA: TGTGCCAGCAGCCCCCGGCCAGTTGATGAGACCCAGTACTTC
CDR3 protein: CASSPRPVDETQYF

J gene: TRBJ2-7
clone size: .
V gene: TRBV9
D gene: TRBD2
CDR3 DNA: TGTGCCAGCAGCGTAGGTCTGCGGGAGATTAGGACCTACGAGCAGTACTTC
CDR3 protein: CASSVGLREIRTYEQYF

J gene: TRBJ1-1
clone size: .
V gene: TRBV5-6
D gene: .
CDR3 DNA: TGTGCCAGCAGCTTTCGATCAGGGGCCCAAAACACTGAAGCTTTCTTT
CDR3 protein: CASSFRSGAQNTEAFF

J gene: TRBJ1-4
clone size: .
V gene: TRBV5-5
D gene: TRBD1
CDR3 DNA: TGTGCCAGCAGCTTCCGGACAGGGAGGGACGCAACTAATGAAAAACTGTTTTTT
CDR3 protein: CASSFRTGRDATNEKLFF

J gene: TRBJ2-3
clone size: once
V gene: TRBV6-4
D gene: .
CDR3 DNA: TGTGCCAGCAGCCAGGATCACCCAGATACGCAGTATTTT
CDR3 protein: CASSQDHPDTQYF

J gene: TRBJ2-1
clone size: once
V gene: TRBV7-8
D gene: .
CDR3 DNA: TGTGCCAGCAGCTTAGCGAAGGTAGCGAGCTCCAATGAGCAGTTCTTC
CDR3 protein: CASSLAKVASSNEQFF

J gene: TRBJ1-6
clone size: .
V gene: TRBV7-8
D gene: TRBD1
CDR3 DNA: TGTGCCAGCAGCTTAGGACAGGGGTATAATTCACCCCTCCACTTT
CDR3 protein: CASSLGQGYNSPLHF

J gene: TRBJ1-5
clone size: .
V gene: TRBV2
D gene: .
CDR3 DNA: TGTGCCAGCAGTCAAGACAGAAATCAGCCCCAGCATTTT
CDR3 protein: CASSQDRNQPQHF

J gene: TRBJ2-3
clone size: .
V gene: TRBV24-1
D gene: .
CDR3 DNA: TGTGCCACCGGGCAGACGTACACAGATACGCAGTATTTT
CDR3 protein: CATGQTYTDTQYF